This T cell receptor (beta chain) is drawn from a study of T cell responses to AZD1222 COVID-19 vaccine. This CDR3 comprises 16 residues. J was trimmed by 7 bases and V by 5 bases; bases with no gene match: 12. The V gene's germline CDR1 is SGHVS and CDR2 FNYEAQ. Study outcomes and limitations: Seropositivity was recorded at baseline in only a handful of AZD1222 recipients.

A note on this clone: Its antigen is still unknown.

Method: immunoSEQ multiplex PCR; TCRdb's copy keeps in-frame clones and lacks some. In the table there are some 24,000 clones, around 83% of which are singletons. This clonotype was obtained from an adult who received the AZD1222 COVID-19 vaccine. V and J are TRBV7-6 and TRBJ1-4, with 8 bases matching TRBD1. The sample in question was peripheral blood, obtained 28 days after the second AZD1222 dose. The chain's CDR3 is CASSQTGQGSSEKLFF. The CDR3 DNA follows: TGTGCCAGCAGCCAAACCGGACAGGGAAGCAGTGAAAAACTGTTTTTT.